This record covers a single T cell receptor beta chain. This record belongs to a study of blood T cell repertoires in COVID-19. Measured with immunoSEQ multiplex PCR; TCRdb has only the in-frame clones, and not every one. The table shows 350,000 to 500,000 clones, with roughly 88% occurring only once. With V trimmed by 4 bases and J by 3 bases, 10 bases remained unmatched. CDR1 SGDLS and CDR2 YYNGEE come from the germline V gene. CDR3 size: 15 residues. The chain employs TRBV9 and TRBJ2-7, with 7 bases identical to TRBD1. Sequencing was performed on PBMCs or T cells enriched from blood (not recorded which). The receptor's source is a woman aged 18-29 years who had been exposed to COVID-19. The CDR3 sequence: CASSPRTGENYEQYF. CDR3 DNA: TGTGCCAGCAGCCCACGGACAGGCGAGAACTACGAGCAGTACTTC. The full variable domain, completed using reference TRBV9 and TRBJ2-7, is DSGVTQTPKHLITATGQRVTLRCSPRSGDLSVYWYQQSLDQGLQFLIQYYNGEERAKGNILERFSAQQFPDLHSELNLSSLELGDSALYFCASSPRTGENYEQYFGPGTRLTVT.